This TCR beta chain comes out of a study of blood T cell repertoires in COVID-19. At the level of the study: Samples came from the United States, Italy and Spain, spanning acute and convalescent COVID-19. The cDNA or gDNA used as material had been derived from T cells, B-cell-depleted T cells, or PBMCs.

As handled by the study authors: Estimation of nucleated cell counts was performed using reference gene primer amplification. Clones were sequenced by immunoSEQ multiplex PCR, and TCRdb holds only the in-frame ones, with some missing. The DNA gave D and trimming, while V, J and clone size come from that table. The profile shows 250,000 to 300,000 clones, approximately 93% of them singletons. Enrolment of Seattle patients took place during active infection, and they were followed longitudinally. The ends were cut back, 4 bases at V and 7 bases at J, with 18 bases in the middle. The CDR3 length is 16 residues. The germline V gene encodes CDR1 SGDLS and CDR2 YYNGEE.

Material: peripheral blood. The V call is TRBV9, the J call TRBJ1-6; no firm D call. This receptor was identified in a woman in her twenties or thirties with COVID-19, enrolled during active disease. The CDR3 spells CASSLRPGVTNSPLHF. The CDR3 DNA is TGTGCCAGCAGCCTCAGACCCGGGGTCACAAATTCACCCCTCCACTTT.